This TCR beta chain originates from a study of neurological immune-mediated disorders. TCRdb re-analysed the 5' RACE reads in MiXCR, keeping a single row per CDR3 protein. There are about 46,000 distinct CDR3 sequences in the sample; 1.5% to 2% occur only once, and 2% to 2.5% lies in the top ten. This clonotype was detected ten times or more. The receptor comes from a woman between 40 and 50 years old with multiple sclerosis. Sequenced material: PBMCs.

CDR3 bases: TGCAGTGCCCGGGTACAGGGCTTTCCTAACTATGGCTACACCTTC. Protein: CSARVQGFPNYGYTF. The chain couples TRBV20-1 to TRBJ1-2; D is possibly TRBD1 (6 bases). CDR1 is DFQATT and CDR2 is SNEGSKA in the germline V gene (reference sequence). This CDR3 region has 15 residues. Trimming stripped 6 bases from V and 0 bases from J, with 17 bases between.